The T cell receptor (beta chain) described here comes from a study of blood T cell repertoires in COVID-19. As for the study in general: Acute-phase and convalescent COVID-19 samples originated in the United States, Italy and Spain. T cells, B-cell-depleted T cells, or PBMCs supplied cDNA or gDNA.

V was clipped by 3 bases and J by 5 bases; unmatched bases: 7. The CDR3 is made up of 15 amino acids. Germline V gives CDR1 KGHDR, CDR2 SFDVKD. In the original workflow: From reference gene primer amplification, estimates of nucleated cell counts were derived. Only in-frame clones appear in the TCRdb table, and some are missing; sequencing was by immunoSEQ multiplex PCR. Clonal size and the V and J genes are those of that table, whereas D and trimming came from the DNA. The sample lists some 160,000 clones; 84% were seen once. Enrollment of patients from Seattle took place during active infection, with longitudinal follow-up.

The source of this sequence is a woman of 80 years or more with COVID-19, enrolled during active disease. Sequencing was carried out using peripheral blood. The chain links TRBV24-1 to TRBJ2-5; 8 positions agree with TRBD1. DNA of the CDR3: TGTGCCACCAGTGATGTGCAGGGGGCGGGGGAGACCCAGTACTTC. It is translated as CATSDVQGAGETQYF.